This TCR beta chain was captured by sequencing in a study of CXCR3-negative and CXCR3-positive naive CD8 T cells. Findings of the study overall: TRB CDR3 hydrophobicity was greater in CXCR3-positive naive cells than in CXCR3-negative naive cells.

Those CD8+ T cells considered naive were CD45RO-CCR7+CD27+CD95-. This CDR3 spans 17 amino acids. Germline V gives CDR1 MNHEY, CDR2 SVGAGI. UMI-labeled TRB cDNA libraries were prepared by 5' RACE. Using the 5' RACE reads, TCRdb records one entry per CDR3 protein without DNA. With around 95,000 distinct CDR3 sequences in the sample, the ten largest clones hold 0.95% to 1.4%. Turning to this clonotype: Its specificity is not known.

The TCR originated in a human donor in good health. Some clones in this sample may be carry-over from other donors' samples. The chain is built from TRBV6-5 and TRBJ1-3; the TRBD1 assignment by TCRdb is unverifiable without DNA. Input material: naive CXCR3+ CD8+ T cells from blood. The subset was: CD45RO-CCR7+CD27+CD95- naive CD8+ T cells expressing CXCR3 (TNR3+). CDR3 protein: CASSYSFRGWTGNTIYF.